The 2 T cell receptor beta chains below all came from one sample that was sequenced in a study of blood T cell repertoires in COVID-19 (dated by TCRdb to about 2020). Preparation of the library involved the immunoSEQ multiplex PCR assay. Not all clones reach the TCRdb copy of this immuneACCESS table, which keeps in-frame sequences only. Checked studies attribute under half of the gap to unresolved V genes and leave the rest unexplained. The sample table holds roughly 310,000 clones, of which approximately 89% were seen once. Jointly, the top ten make up over 8% of the sample. Sequencing was done on a sample of PBMCs or T cells enriched from blood (not recorded which). Every receptor here comes from a woman aged 40-49 years who had recovered from COVID-19.

The chain recombines TRBV29-1 with TRBJ1-1; 8 nucleotides match TRBD1. J lost 0 bases, V lost 4 bases, and 13 bases had no gene match. Germline V gene sequence: CDR1 SQVTM, CDR2 ANQGSEA. There are 17 residues in the CDR3. CDR3 loop: CSVAPKHQGALNTEAFF. As DNA, the CDR3 is TGCAGCGTTGCTCCAAAACACCAGGGGGCCCTGAACACTGAAGCTTTCTTT.

This chain links TRBV7-8 with TRBJ2-5; TRBD1 agrees at 12 bases. The J segment lost 3 bases and the V segment lost 5 bases, leaving 13 bases of the junction unmatched. The CDR3 loop spans 18 amino acids. The germline V gene encodes CDR1 SGHVS and CDR2 FQNEAQ. The CDR3 here is CASSALRTGTGGEETQYF. The CDR3 coding sequence is TGTGCCAGCAGCGCCCTCCGAACCGGGACAGGGGGCGAAGAGACCCAGTACTTC.